Shown below are 14 T cell receptor beta chains from a single sample sequenced in a study of OX40 agonist ivuxolimab in advanced cancers. Receptor libraries were prepared by the immunoSEQ multiplex PCR assay. TCRdb retrieved this table from immuneACCESS and kept in-frame rearrangements only. Not all clones are present; in checked studies, unresolved V genes account for under half, and no reason is known for the remainder. This sample has tens of thousands of clones in its table, and approximately 90% of those were observed once. The ten largest clones capture about 1.5% of the sample. Source: CD4+ or CD8+ T cells sorted from blood, taken in a trial of the OX40 agonist ivuxolimab. These receptor sequences come from an adult with an advanced solid tumor such as melanoma, head and neck, liver or kidney cancer.

The chain links TRBV19 to TRBJ2-7, with 9 bases identical to TRBD1. Per germline, CDR1 LNHDA and CDR2 SQIVND (reference sequence). This CDR3 comprises 15 residues. J was trimmed by 3 bases and V by 6 bases; bases with no gene match: 9. The CDR3, as DNA: TGTGCCAGTAGCCCGGATAGGACAGGGGTCTACGAGCAGTACTTC. Translation gives CASSPDRTGVYEQYF.

This CDR3 reads CASSRTGAQETQYF. The CDR3 bases are TGCGCCAGCAGCCGGACAGGGGCGCAAGAGACCCAGTACTTC. The rearrangement links TRBV5-1 to TRBJ2-5, with 9 bases matching TRBD1. Germline lookup yields CDR1 SGHRS and CDR2 YFSETQ. The CDR3 contains 14 residues. V was pared by 4 bases and J by 2 bases, with 3 bases of the junction left unmatched.

V gene TRBV6-5 combines with J gene TRBJ2-7, with D maybe TRBD1 (5 bases). V dropped 5 bases and J dropped 3 bases, with 11 bases sitting between them. Germline V lookup: CDR1 MNHEY, CDR2 SVGAGI. The CDR3 loop spans 13 amino acids. In DNA, the CDR3 is TGTGCCAGCAGTCTGGGGCGGCTCTACGAGCAGTACTTC. This encodes CASSLGRLYEQYF.

The chain links TRBV10-3 to TRBJ2-7; either TRBD1 or TRBD2 may supply D (5 bases each). The CDR3 runs to 17 residues. Germline CDR1 ENHRY, CDR2 SYGVKD. The V and J ends lost 0 bases and 5 bases respectively, with 20 bases between them. The CDR3: CAISESTRRGTVDEQYF. Written as DNA, the CDR3 is TGTGCCATCAGTGAGTCGACTCGGAGAGGGACGGTGGACGAGCAGTACTTC.

The chain combines TRBV7-3 with TRBJ2-1; 10 bases match TRBD2. Germline assignment: CDR1 SGHTA and CDR2 FQGTGA. Losses at the gene ends were 5 bases for V and 7 bases for J; bases not matched to a gene: 8. The CDR3 spans 15 residues. The CDR3 DNA is TGTGCCAGCAGCCTTAGCGGGAGGAGGATGAATGAGCAGTTCTTC. Residues: CASSLSGRRMNEQFF. Filled out from reference TRBV7-3 and TRBJ2-1, the complete variable domain reads GAGVSQTPSNKVTEKGKYVELRCDPISGHTALYWYRQSLGQGPEFLIYFQGTGAADDSGLPNDRFFAVRPEGSVSTLKIQRTERGDSAVYLCASSLSGRRMNEQFFGPGTRLTVL.

The V call is TRBV2, the J call TRBJ2-6; D not certain. The CDR3 consists of 15 residues. V was clipped by 4 bases and J by 0 bases, with 7 bases between them. Per germline, CDR1 SNHLY and CDR2 FYNNEI. CDR3 sequence: CASSGRRSGANVLTF. CDR3 nucleotide sequence: TGTGCCAGCAGTGGGCGGCGCTCTGGGGCCAACGTCCTGACTTTC.

V and J are TRBV7-3 and TRBJ2-7; no definite D call. CDR3 length: 14 amino acids. Trimming shortened V by 5 bases and J by 5 bases, and 16 bases separated the two germline ends. Germline V gene data show CDR1 as SGHTA and CDR2 as FQGTGA. The CDR3 loop reads CASSPGSANNEQYF. CDR3 in DNA: TGTGCCAGCAGCCCAGGCTCGGCTAACAACGAGCAGTACTTC. Full variable domain (remainder filled in from reference TRBV7-3 and TRBJ2-7): GAGVSQTPSNKVTEKGKYVELRCDPISGHTALYWYRQSLGQGPEFLIYFQGTGAADDSGLPNDRFFAVRPEGSVSTLKIQRTERGDSAVYLCASSPGSANNEQYFGPGTRLTVT.

This chain connects TRBV6-5 to TRBJ1-5; weak D call: TRBD1 (5 bases). The CDR3 has 12 residues. V was clipped by 8 bases and J by 6 bases, with 11 bases between them. The germline V gene has CDR1 MNHEY and CDR2 SVGAGI. CDR3 loop: CASGQGLQPQHF. CDR3 in DNA: TGTGCCAGCGGTCAGGGCCTTCAGCCCCAGCATTTT.

The chain joins TRBV6-5 to TRBJ2-7; 9 bases are shared with TRBD1. Germline trimming cut 6 bases from V and 6 bases from J; bases unmatched to any gene: 6. Per the germline V gene, CDR1 is MNHEY and CDR2 is SVGAGI. The CDR3 is 13 amino acids. The CDR3 sequence is CASRTGGRSEQYF. As DNA, the CDR3 is TGTGCCAGCAGGACAGGGGGTAGGAGCGAGCAGTACTTC.

This rearrangement joins TRBV7-9 to TRBJ1-3; D may be TRBD1 (6 bases). V was trimmed by 4 bases and J by 8 bases, leaving 12 bases between them. This CDR3 has 13 amino acids. Per the germline V gene, CDR1 is SEHNR and CDR2 is FQNEAQ (reference sequence). Here the CDR3 reads CASSSQGFDTIYF. CDR3 bases: TGTGCCAGCAGCTCACAGGGATTTGACACCATATATTTT.

This clone was observed a single time. CDR3 sequence: CAASRGGSYEQYF. The CDR3 DNA reads as TGTGCCGCCTCACGGGGGGGATCCTACGAGCAGTACTTC. The chain links TRBV10-3 to TRBJ2-7; TRBD2 agrees at 8 bases. The CDR3 covers 13 residues. The V and J ends lost 11 bases and 1 base, in that order; junction bases with no gene match: 7. Germline V gene lookup returns CDR1 ENHRY and CDR2 SYGVKD.

A single count supports this clone. The rearrangement joins TRBV30 to TRBJ2-7; 7 nucleotides match TRBD2. From germline, CDR1 is GTSNPN and CDR2 SVGIG (reference sequence). With V trimmed by 0 bases and J by 4 bases, 6 bases remained unmatched. The CDR3 loop spans 14 amino acids. Here the CDR3 reads CAWSVGGSKYEQYF. As DNA, the CDR3 is TGTGCCTGGAGTGTCGGCGGGAGTAAGTACGAGCAGTACTTC.

The chain carries TRBV19 and TRBJ2-1; 7 nucleotides align to TRBD2. The V segment lost 0 bases and the J segment 7 bases; nucleotides outside the gene matches: 9. The CDR3 length is 16 residues. Germline lookup yields CDR1 LNHDA and CDR2 SQIVND (reference sequence). CDR3 residues: CASSIDPGGRFNEQFF. The CDR3 DNA reads TGTGCCAGTAGTATAGATCCGGGGGGTAGGTTTAATGAGCAGTTCTTC.

The rearrangement uses TRBV7-2 and TRBJ1-1, with D unresolved. Trimming stripped 5 bases from V and 3 bases from J, with 16 bases between. The CDR3 covers 15 residues. Germline CDR1 and CDR2: SGHTA and FQGNSA. The CDR3 reads CASSLTRGGDTEAFF. DNA of the CDR3: TGTGCCAGCAGCCTAACCCGGGGTGGAGACACTGAAGCTTTCTTT.